These 3 T cell receptor beta chains originate from one sample sequenced in a study of T-cell reconstitution after alpha-beta-depleted transplantation in children. Preparation of the TCRbeta library involved a method that used unique molecular identifiers. TCRdb independently ran MiXCR on the PCR reads; one entry per CDR3 protein. The table includes 280,000 or so distinct CDR3 sequences, around 10% detected once. The sequencing used peripheral blood, collected 180 days after TCRalphabeta/CD19-depleted stem cell transplant. Receptors were obtained from a male patient between 2 and 10 years old who had a stem cell transplant for chronic granulomatous disease, so the T cells may come from the graft donor.

The chain links TRBV20-1 to TRBJ1-5, with D possibly TRBD1 on 6 matching bases. Germline-derived CDR1 and CDR2 are DFQATT and SNEGSKA (reference sequence). The CDR3 extends over 15 amino acids. Here the CDR3 DNA reads TGCTGCGCTAGAGAGGGGGGGTATAGCAATCAGCCCCAGCATTTT. The encoded protein is CCAREGGYSNQPQHF.

A word on this clonotype: A read error may explain this, as a much larger clone is one base away. The gene calls are TRBV27 and TRBJ2-7; 8 bases are shared with TRBD2. Germline V gene data show CDR1 as MNHEY and CDR2 as SMNVEV (reference sequence). The length of the CDR3 is 16 residues. V lost 5 bases and J lost 4; bases outside the gene matches: 13. CDR3 amino acids: CASSLLAGFLGYEQYF. CDR3 coding DNA: TGTGCCAGCAGTCTGTTAGCGGGGTTCCTGGGGTACGAGCAGTACTTC.

To note about this clonotype: Since a much larger clone is just one base distant, this may be a read error. The gene calls are TRBV28 and TRBJ1-2, with D unclear. V was shortened by 7 bases and J by 10 bases, with 13 bases between the two germline ends. Germline V gene sequence: CDR1 MDHEN, CDR2 SYDVKM. The CDR3 covers 11 residues. The CDR3 region is CASTLGDVYTF. In DNA form, the CDR3 reads TGTGCCAGCACACTAGGCGATGTCTACACCTTC.